Listed below are T cell receptor beta chains from one sample, sequenced in a study of cytomegalovirus exposure and HLA in healthy donors. Measured with immunoSEQ multiplex PCR; TCRdb has only the in-frame clones, and not every one. The sample records about 160,000 clones, approximately 80% being singletons. Sequencing was performed on PBMCs. The receptors originated from a young man in good health and CMV-seronegative. The CDR3 runs from the conserved cysteine through the conserved F or W. The order of the fields is CDR3 DNA, CDR3 protein, J gene, D gene, clone size, V gene. D genes are given only for firm matches. A clone size is listed for some rows: how often the clone was seen (once, few, many), or a class if it is expanded.

CDR3 DNA: TGTGCCAGCAGTCTCCTTCCAGGGCCCCTGTCTGGAAACACCATATATTTT; CDR3 protein: CASSLLPGPLSGNTIYF; J gene: TRBJ1-3; D gene: -; clone size: -; V gene: TRBV7-8
CDR3 DNA: TGCGCCAGCAGCTTGGCCATAAAGACTAGCGGGGGGGCAGAGCAGTTCTTC; CDR3 protein: CASSLAIKTSGGAEQFF; J gene: TRBJ2-1; D gene: TRBD2; clone size: -; V gene: TRBV5-1
CDR3 DNA: TGTGCCAGTAGTATTGACAGAGACACAGATACGCAGTATTTT; CDR3 protein: CASSIDRDTDTQYF; J gene: TRBJ2-3; D gene: -; clone size: few; V gene: TRBV19
CDR3 DNA: TGCGCCAGCAGCCCCCGTGCACTAGCAAACACAGATACGCAGTATTTT; CDR3 protein: CASSPRALANTDTQYF; J gene: TRBJ2-3; D gene: -; clone size: -; V gene: TRBV4-1
CDR3 DNA: TGTGCCACCAGCCCCTCGCGCCGGGTCTGGACAGATACGCAGTATTTT; CDR3 protein: CATSPSRRVWTDTQYF; J gene: TRBJ2-3; D gene: -; clone size: -; V gene: TRBV15
CDR3 DNA: TGTGCCAGCAGCCTACTAGCGGGGGTCCCAGATACGCAGTATTTT; CDR3 protein: CASSLLAGVPDTQYF; J gene: TRBJ2-3; D gene: TRBD2; clone size: -; V gene: TRBV5-5
CDR3 DNA: TGCGCCAGCAGCCAGGGTAAAGCGAGCTCCTATAATTCACCCCTCCACTTT; CDR3 protein: CASSQGKASSYNSPLHF; J gene: TRBJ1-6; D gene: -; clone size: -; V gene: TRBV4-1
CDR3 DNA: -; CDR3 protein: CASSLVGTGTIF; J gene: TRBJ2-3; D gene: -; clone size: -; V gene: TRBV11-2
CDR3 DNA: TGCGCCAGCAGCTTCGACAGATACCAAGAGACCCAGTACTTC; CDR3 protein: CASSFDRYQETQYF; J gene: TRBJ2-5; D gene: -; clone size: -; V gene: TRBV5-1
CDR3 DNA: TGTGCCAGCAGTTTCTGGGGGGGGCGCGGCGGCAATCAGCCCCAGCATTTT; CDR3 protein: CASSFWGGRGGNQPQHF; J gene: TRBJ1-5; D gene: -; clone size: -; V gene: TRBV28
CDR3 DNA: TGTGCCAGCAGCTTAGGCGGGACAGGACCCTATGGCTACACCTTC; CDR3 protein: CASSLGGTGPYGYTF; J gene: TRBJ1-2; D gene: TRBD1; clone size: -; V gene: TRBV7-9
CDR3 DNA: TGTGCCAGTAGTATAGGGTCGGGGTTCAATCAGCCCCAGCATTTT; CDR3 protein: CASSIGSGFNQPQHF; J gene: TRBJ1-5; D gene: -; clone size: -; V gene: TRBV19
CDR3 DNA: TGTGCCAGCAGCTTTCTGACAGCGACAGATACGCAGTATTTT; CDR3 protein: CASSFLTATDTQYF; J gene: TRBJ2-3; D gene: -; clone size: -; V gene: TRBV5-4
CDR3 DNA: TGTGCCAGCAGCCTCGGGGCCTACGAGCAGTACTTC; CDR3 protein: CASSLGAYEQYF; J gene: TRBJ2-7; D gene: -; clone size: -; V gene: TRBV7-9
CDR3 DNA: TGTGCCAGCAGCTCCAGTGGACAGAACAATCAGCCCCAGCATTTT; CDR3 protein: CASSSSGQNNQPQHF; J gene: TRBJ1-5; D gene: -; clone size: -; V gene: TRBV6-1
CDR3 DNA: TGTGCCAGCAGTGGCACAGGGGGCTATGGCTACACCTTC; CDR3 protein: CASSGTGGYGYTF; J gene: TRBJ1-2; D gene: TRBD1; clone size: -; V gene: TRBV2